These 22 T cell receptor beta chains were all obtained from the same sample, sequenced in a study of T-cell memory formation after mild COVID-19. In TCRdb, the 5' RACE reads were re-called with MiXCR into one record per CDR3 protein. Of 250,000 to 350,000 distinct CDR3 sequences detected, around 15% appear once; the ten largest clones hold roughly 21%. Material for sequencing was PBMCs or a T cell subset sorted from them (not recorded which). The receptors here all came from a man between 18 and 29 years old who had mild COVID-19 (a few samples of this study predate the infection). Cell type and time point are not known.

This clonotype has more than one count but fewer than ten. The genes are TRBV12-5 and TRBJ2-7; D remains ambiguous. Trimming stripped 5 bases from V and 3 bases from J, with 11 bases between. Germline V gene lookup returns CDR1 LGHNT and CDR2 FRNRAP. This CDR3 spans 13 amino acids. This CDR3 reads CASGGGRDYEQYF. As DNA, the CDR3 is TGTGCTAGTGGTGGCGGCAGAGACTACGAGCAGTACTTC.

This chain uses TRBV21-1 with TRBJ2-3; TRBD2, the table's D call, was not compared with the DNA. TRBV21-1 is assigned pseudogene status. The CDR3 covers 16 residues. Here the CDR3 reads CASSTLGGEGTDTQYF. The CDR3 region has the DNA TGTGCCAGCAGCACGCTAGGAGGAGAGGGCACAGATACGCAGTATTTT.

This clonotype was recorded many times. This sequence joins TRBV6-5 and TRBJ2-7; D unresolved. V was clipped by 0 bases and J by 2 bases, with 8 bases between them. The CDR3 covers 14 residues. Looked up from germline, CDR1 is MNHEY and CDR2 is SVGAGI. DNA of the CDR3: TGTGCCAGCAGTTACTCGATGGGAACCTACGAGCAGTACTTC. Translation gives CASSYSMGTYEQYF.

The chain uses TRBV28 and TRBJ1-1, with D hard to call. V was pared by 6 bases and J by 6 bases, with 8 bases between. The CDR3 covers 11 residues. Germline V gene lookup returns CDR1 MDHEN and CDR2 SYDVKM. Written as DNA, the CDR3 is TGTGCCAGCAGAACCACATCTGAAGCTTTCTTT. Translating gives CASRTTSEAFF. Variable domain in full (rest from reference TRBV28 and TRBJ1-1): DVKVTQSSRYLVKRTGEKVFLECVQDMDHENMFWYRQDPGLGLRLIYFSYDVKMKEKGDIPEGYSVSREKKERFSLILESASTNQTSMYLCASRTTSEAFFGQGTRLTVV.

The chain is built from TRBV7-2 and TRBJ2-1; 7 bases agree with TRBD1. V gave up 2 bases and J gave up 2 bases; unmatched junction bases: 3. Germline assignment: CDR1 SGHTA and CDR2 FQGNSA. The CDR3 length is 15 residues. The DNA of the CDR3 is TGTGCCAGCAGCTTACGAGACAGGGCCTACAATGAGCAGTTCTTC. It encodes CASSLRDRAYNEQFF.

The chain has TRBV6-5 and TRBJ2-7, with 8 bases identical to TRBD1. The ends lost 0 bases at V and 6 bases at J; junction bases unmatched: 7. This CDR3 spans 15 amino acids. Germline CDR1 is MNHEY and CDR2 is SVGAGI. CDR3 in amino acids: CASSYSGQAVGEQYF. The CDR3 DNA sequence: TGTGCCAGCAGTTACTCGGGACAGGCCGTGGGCGAGCAGTACTTC.

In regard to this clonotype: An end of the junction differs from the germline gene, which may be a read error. CDR3 sequence reads: CASGGQPSYQQYF. The DNA for the CDR3 is TGTGCCAGCGGGGGCCAACCCTCCTACCAGCAGTACTTC. V is TRBV3-1 and J is TRBJ2-7; D perhaps matches TRBD1 (6 bases). The germline gives CDR1 LGHDT, CDR2 YNNKEL (reference sequence). This CDR3 contains 13 residues.

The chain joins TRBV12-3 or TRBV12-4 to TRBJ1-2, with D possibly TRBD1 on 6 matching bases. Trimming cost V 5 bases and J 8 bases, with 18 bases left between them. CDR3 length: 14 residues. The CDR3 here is CASSKDSLRSGYTF. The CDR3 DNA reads TGTGCCAGCAGTAAGGACAGTCTGAGATCCGGCTACACCTTC.

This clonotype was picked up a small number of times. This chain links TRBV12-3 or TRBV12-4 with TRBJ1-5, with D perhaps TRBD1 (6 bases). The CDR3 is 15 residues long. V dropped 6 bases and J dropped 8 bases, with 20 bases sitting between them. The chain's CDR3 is CASRSTGSIAEPQHF. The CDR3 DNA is TGTGCCAGCAGGTCGACAGGTAGTATAGCCGAGCCCCAGCATTTT.

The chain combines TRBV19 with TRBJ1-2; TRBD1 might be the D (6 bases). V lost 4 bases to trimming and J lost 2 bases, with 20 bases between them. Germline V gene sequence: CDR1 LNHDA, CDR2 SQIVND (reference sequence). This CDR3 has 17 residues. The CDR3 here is CASSREATWGANYGYTF. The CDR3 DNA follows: TGTGCCAGTAGTAGAGAGGCTACCTGGGGGGCCAACTATGGCTACACCTTC.

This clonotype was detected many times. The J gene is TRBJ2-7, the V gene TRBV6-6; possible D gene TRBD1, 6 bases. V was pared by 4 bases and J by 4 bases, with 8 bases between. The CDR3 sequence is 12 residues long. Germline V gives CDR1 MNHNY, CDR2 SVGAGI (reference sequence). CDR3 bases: TGTGCCAGCAGTTCGACAGGTTACGAGCAGTACTTC. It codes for CASSSTGYEQYF.

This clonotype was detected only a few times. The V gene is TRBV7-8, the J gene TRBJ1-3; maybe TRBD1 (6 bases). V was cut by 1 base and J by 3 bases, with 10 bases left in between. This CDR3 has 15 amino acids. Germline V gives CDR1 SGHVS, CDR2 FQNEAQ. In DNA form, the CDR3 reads TGTGCCAGCAGCTTAGGAGGCAGGGGTGGAAACACCATATATTTT. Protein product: CASSLGGRGGNTIYF.

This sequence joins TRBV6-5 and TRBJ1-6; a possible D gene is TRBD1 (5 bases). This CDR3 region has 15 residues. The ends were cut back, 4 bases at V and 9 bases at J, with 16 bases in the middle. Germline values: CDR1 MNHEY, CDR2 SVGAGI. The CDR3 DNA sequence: TGTGCCAGCAGTTTTCAGACAGAGGCCGGTTCACCCCTCCACTTT. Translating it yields CASSFQTEAGSPLHF.

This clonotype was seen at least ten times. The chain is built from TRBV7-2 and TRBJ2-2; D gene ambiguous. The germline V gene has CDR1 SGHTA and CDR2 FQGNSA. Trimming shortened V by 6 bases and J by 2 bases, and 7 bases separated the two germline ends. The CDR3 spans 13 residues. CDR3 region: CASRETNTGELFF. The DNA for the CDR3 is TGTGCCAGCAGGGAGACTAACACCGGGGAGCTGTTTTTT.

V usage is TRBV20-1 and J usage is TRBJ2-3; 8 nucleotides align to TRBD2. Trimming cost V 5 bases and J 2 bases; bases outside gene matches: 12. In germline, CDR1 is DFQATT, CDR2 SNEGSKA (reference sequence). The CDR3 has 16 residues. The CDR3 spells CSARVPGGRFTDTQYF. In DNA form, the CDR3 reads TGCAGTGCTCGGGTCCCGGGGGGGCGCTTCACAGATACGCAGTATTTT.

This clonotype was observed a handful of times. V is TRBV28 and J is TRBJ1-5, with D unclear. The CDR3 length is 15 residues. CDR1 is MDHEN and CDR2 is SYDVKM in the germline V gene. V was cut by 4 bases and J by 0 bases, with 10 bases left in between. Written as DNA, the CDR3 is TGTGCCAGCAGTTCCCCCTCTCCTAGCAATCAGCCCCAGCATTTT. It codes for CASSSPSPSNQPQHF.

The CDR3 bases are TGCGCCAGCAGCCTAATCTCGGCCACGCAGGGGCCCGGCTACAATGAGCAGTTCTTC. Its translation: CASSLISATQGPGYNEQFF. The chain has TRBV4-1 and TRBJ2-1; TRBD1 might be the D (6 bases). Trimming shortened V by 4 bases and J by 3 bases, and 25 bases separated the two germline ends. Germline V gives CDR1 MGHRA, CDR2 YSYEKL. CDR3 length equals 19 residues.

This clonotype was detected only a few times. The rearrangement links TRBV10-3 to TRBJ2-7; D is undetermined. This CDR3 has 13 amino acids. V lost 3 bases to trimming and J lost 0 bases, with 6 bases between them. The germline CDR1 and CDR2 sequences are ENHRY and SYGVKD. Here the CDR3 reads CAISDGRSYEQYF. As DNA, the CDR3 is TGTGCCATCAGTGATGGGCGCTCCTACGAGCAGTACTTC.

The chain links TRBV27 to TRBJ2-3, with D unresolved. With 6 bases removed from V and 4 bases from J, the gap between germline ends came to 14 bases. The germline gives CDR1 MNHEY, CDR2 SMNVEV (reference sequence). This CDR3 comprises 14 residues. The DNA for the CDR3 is TGTGCCAGCAGACGGAGACCGACCCCAGATACGCAGTATTTT. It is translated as CASRRRPTPDTQYF.

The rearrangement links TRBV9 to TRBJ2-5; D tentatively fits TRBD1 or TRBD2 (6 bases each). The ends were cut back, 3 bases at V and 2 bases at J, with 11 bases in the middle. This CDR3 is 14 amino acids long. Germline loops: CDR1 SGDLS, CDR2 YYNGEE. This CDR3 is CASSATGRQETQYF. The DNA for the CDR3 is TGTGCCAGCAGCGCCACAGGGAGGCAAGAGACCCAGTACTTC. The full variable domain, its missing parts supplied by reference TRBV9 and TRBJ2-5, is DSGVTQTPKHLITATGQRVTLRCSPRSGDLSVYWYQQSLDQGLQFLIQYYNGEERAKGNILERFSAQQFPDLHSELNLSSLELGDSALYFCASSATGRQETQYFGPGTRLLVL.

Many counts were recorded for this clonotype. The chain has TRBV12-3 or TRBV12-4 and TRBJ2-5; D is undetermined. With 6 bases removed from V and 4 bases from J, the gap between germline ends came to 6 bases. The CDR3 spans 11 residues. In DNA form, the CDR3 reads TGTGCCAGCAGCTTAAGAGAGACCCAGTACTTC. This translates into CASSLRETQYF.

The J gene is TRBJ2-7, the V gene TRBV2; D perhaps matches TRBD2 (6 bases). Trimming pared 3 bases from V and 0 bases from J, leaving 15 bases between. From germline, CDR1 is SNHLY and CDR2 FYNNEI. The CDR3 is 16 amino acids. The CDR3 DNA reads TGTGCCAGCAGTGAGTTGGAGGGTTGGACCTCCTACGAGCAGTACGTC. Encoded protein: CASSELEGWTSYEQYV.